This TCR beta chain was recorded in a study of T-cell memory formation after mild COVID-19. Study overall: For the most part, TCR clusters were specific to one donor. Broader study findings: The finding that pre-infection memory included some responding clones suggested that cross-reactive memory joined. Balance between CD4 and CD8 was seen in clones contracting day 15 to 85, and a CD4+ lean was seen in later expanders.

TCRdb reanalysed the 5' RACE reads using MiXCR and keeps one entry per CDR3 protein. The data show about 260,000 distinct CDR3 sequences, approximately 15% seen once. To note about this clonotype: The antigen is unknown.

CDR3 length: 16 residues. V dropped 5 bases and J dropped 4 bases, with 19 bases sitting between them. Germline V lookup: CDR1 SEHNR, CDR2 FQNEAQ (reference sequence). Sequencing was carried out using PBMCs or a T cell subset sorted from them (not recorded which). This TCR derives from a man aged 18 to 35 who had mild COVID-19 (a few samples of this study predate the infection). Cell type and time point are not known. This chain uses TRBV7-9 with TRBJ2-3; possible D gene TRBD2, 6 bases. This chain's CDR3 is CASSIGTSDTSDTQYF. The CDR3 coding sequence is TGTGCCAGCAGCATCGGGACTTCCGACACCTCAGATACGCAGTATTTT.